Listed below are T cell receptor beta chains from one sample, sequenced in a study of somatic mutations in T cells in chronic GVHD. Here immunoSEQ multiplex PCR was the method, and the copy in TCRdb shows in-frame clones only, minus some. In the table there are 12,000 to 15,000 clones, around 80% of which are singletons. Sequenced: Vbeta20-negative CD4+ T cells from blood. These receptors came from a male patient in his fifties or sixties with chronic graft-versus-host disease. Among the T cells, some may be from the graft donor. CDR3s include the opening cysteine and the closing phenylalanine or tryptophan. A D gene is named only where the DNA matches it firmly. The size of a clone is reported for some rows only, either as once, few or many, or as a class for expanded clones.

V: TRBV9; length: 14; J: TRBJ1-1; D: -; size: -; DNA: TGTGCCAGCAGCGTAGGTTCCATGAACACTGAAGCTTTCTTT; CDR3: CASSVGSMNTEAFF
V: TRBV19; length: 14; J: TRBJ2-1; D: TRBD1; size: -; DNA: TGCGCCAGTAGTACTACAGGGGGAGGCAATGAGCAGTTCTTC; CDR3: CASSTTGGGNEQFF
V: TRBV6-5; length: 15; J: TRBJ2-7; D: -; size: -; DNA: TGTGCCAGCACCAACGGGGGGCAGGGTGGATCCGAGCAGTACTTC; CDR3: CASTNGGQGGSEQYF
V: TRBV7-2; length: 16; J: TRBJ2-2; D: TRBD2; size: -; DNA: TGTGCCAGCCACAGAGCGGGGGGACGGAACACCGGGGAGCTGTTTTTT; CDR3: CASHRAGGRNTGELFF
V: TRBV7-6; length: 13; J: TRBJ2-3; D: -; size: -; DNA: TGTGCCAGCAGCTTTAACGTACAAGATACGCAGTATTTT; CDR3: CASSFNVQDTQYF
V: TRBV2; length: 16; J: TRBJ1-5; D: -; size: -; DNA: TGTGCCAGCAGTGTGGCAGGGTCGGTGGGCAATCAGCCCCAGCATTTT; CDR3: CASSVAGSVGNQPQHF
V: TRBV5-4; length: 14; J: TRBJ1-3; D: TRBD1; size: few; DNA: TGTGCCAGCAGCTCACAGGGGACTGGAAACACCATATATTTT; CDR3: CASSSQGTGNTIYF
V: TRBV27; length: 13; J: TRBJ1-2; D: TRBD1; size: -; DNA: TGTGCCAGCAGTCCCTGGGACAGGGATGGCTACACCTTC; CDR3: CASSPWDRDGYTF
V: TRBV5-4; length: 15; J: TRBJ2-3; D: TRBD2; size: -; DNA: TGTGCCAGCAGCTTGGTAGCGGGGGGCGCAGATACGCAGTATTTT; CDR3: CASSLVAGGADTQYF
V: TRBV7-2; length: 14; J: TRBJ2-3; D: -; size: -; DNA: TGTGCCAGCAACCTCGGGGAGCCCACAGATACGCAGTATTTT; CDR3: CASNLGEPTDTQYF
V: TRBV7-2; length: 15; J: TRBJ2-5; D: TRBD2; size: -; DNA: TGTGCCAGCAGCTTCTTTTGGGGGGAGGGGGAGACCCAGTACTTC; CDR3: CASSFFWGEGETQYF
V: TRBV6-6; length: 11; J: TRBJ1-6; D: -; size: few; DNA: TGTGCCAGCGTAGCGGTAAACAACCTCCACTTT; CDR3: CASVAVNNLHF
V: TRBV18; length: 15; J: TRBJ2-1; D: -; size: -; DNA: TGTGCCAGCTCAAGGAGTATGCCTTCCTACAATGAGCAGTTCTTC; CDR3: CASSRSMPSYNEQFF
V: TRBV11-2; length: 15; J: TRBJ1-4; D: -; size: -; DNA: TGTGCCAGCAGTTGGGCCCCAGGGGTCAATGAAAAACTGTTTTTT; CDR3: CASSWAPGVNEKLFF
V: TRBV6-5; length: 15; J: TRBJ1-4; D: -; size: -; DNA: TGTGCCAGCAGTCTCACCCCGAGTCGGTATGAAAAACTGTTTTTT; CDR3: CASSLTPSRYEKLFF
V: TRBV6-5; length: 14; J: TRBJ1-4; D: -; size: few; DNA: TGTGCCAGCAGTGATAGGGCAGGACTTGAAAAACTGTTTTTT; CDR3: CASSDRAGLEKLFF
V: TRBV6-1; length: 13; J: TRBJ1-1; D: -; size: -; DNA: TGTGCCAGCAGTGAATTCAGGGGCACTGAAGCTTTCTTT; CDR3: CASSEFRGTEAFF
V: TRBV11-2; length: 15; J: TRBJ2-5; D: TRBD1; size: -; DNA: TGTGCCAGCAGCCAGCAGGGGGTGCGCGAAGAGACCCAGTACTTC; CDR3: CASSQQGVREETQYF
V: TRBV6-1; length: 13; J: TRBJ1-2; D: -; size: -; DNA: TGTGCCAGCAGTGACCCCAGACTCGGGGGCTACACCTTC; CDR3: CASSDPRLGGYTF
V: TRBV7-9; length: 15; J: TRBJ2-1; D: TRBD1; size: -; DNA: TGTGCCAGCAGCCCCCCGGGACAGGGTTACAATGAGCAGTTCTTC; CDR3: CASSPPGQGYNEQFF